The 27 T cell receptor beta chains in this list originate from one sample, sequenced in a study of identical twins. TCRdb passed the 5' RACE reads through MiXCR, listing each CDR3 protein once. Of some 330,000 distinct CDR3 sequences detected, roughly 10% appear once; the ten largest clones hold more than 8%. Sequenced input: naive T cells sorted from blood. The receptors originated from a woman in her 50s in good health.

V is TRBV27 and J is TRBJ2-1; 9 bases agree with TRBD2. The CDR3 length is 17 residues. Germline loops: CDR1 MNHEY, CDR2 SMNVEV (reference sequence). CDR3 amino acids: CVTHLGASGTLGNEQFF. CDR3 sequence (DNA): TGTGTTACCCACTTAGGGGCTAGCGGGACTTTGGGCAATGAGCAGTTCTTC.

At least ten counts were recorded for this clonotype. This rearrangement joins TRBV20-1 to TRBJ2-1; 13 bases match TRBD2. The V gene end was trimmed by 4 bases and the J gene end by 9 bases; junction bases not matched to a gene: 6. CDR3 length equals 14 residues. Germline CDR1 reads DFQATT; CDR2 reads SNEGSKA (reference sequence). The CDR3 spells CSANSGLAGSEQFF. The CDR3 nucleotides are TGCAGTGCTAACTCGGGACTAGCGGGATCTGAGCAGTTCTTC.

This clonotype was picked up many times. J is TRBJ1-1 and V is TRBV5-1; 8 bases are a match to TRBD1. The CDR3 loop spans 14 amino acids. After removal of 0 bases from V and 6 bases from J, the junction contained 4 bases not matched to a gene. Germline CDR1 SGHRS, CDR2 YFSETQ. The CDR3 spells CASSLGTGMSEAFF. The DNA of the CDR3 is TGCGCCAGCAGCTTGGGGACAGGGATGTCTGAAGCTTTCTTT.

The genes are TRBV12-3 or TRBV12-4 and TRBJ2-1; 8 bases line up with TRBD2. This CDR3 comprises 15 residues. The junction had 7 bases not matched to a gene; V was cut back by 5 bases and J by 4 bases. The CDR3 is CASSGTGTRYNEQFF. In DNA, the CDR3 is TGTGCCAGCAGTGGAACCGGGACTAGATACAATGAGCAGTTCTTC.

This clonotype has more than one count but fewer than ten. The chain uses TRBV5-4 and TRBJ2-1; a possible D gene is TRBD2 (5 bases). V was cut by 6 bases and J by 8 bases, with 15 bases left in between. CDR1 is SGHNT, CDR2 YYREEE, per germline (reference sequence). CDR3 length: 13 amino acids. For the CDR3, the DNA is TGTGCCAGCAACCCCCCTTCGAGGGATGAGCAGTTCTTC. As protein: CASNPPSRDEQFF.

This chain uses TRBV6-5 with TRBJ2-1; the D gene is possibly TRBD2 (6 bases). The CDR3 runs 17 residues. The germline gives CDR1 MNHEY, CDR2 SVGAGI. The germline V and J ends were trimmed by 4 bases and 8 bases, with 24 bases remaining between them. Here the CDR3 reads CASSLYRMTGAGDEQFF. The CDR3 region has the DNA TGTGCCAGCAGTTTATACCGTATGACGGGAGCCGGCGATGAGCAGTTCTTC.

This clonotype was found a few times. The DNA for the CDR3 is TGTGCCAGCAGCCAAGTCGGCGTTGCTGGGCCTAGCACAGATACGCAGTATTTT. Translating it yields CASSQVGVAGPSTDTQYF. The chain couples TRBV3-1 to TRBJ2-3; D is uncertain. From germline, CDR1 is LGHDT and CDR2 YNNKEL (reference sequence). The V and J ends lost 1 base and 0 bases respectively, with 17 bases between them. The CDR3 is 18 amino acids.

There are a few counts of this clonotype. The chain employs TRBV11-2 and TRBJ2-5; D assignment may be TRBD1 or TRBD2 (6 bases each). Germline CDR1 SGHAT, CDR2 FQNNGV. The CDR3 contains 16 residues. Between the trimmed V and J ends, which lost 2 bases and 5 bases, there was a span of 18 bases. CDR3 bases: TGTGCCAGCAGCTTATTTAGGGTTACAGGGAGGGAGACCCAGTACTTC. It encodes CASSLFRVTGRETQYF.

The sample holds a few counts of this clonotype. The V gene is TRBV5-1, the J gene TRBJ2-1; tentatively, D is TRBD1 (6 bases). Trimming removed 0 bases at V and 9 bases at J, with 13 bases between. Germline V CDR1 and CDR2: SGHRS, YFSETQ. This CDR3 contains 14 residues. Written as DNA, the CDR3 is TGCGCCAGCAGCTTGGGGGACAATCGGGGTGAGCAGTTCTTC. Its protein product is CASSLGDNRGEQFF.

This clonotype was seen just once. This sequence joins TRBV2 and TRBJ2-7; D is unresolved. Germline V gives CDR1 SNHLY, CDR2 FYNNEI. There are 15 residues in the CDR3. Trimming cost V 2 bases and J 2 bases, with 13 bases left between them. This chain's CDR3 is CASSELQDITYEQYF. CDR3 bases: TGTGCCAGCAGTGAACTCCAAGACATAACCTACGAGCAGTACTTC.

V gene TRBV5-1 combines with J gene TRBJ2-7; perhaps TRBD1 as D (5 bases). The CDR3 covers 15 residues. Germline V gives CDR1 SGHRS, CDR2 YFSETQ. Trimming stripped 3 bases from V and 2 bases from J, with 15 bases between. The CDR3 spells CASSSGRVRTYEQYF. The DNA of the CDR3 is TGCGCCAGCAGCTCGGGCAGGGTAAGAACCTACGAGCAGTACTTC.

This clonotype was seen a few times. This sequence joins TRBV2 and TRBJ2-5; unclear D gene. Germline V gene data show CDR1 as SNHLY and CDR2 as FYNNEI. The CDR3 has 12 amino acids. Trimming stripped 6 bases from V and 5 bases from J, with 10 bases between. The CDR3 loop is CASRLRRETQYF. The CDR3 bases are TGTGCCAGCAGATTAAGGCGGGAGACCCAGTACTTC. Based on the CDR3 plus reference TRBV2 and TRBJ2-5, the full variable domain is EPEVTQTPSHQVTQMGQEVILRCVPISNHLYFYWYRQILGQKVEFLVSFYNNEISEKSEIFDDQFSVERPDGSNFTLKIRSTKLEDSAMYFCASRLRRETQYFGPGTRLLVL.

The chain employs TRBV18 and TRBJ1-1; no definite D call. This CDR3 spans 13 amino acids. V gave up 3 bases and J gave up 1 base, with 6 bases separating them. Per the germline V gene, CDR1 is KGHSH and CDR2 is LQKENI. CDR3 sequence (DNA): TGTGCCAGCTCACCTTTTCCGAACACTGAAGCTTTCTTT. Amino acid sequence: CASSPFPNTEAFF.

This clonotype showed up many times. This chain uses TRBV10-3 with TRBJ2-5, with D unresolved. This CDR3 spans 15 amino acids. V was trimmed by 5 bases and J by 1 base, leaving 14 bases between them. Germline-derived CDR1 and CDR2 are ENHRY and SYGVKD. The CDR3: CAISPDVSGQETQYF. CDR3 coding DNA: TGTGCCATCAGTCCAGATGTCTCAGGCCAAGAGACCCAGTACTTC.

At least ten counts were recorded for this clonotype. CDR3 DNA sequence: TGTGCCAGCAGCGTAGAGGCGGGATGGCAAGATACGCAGTATTTT. It is translated as CASSVEAGWQDTQYF. This chain connects TRBV9 to TRBJ2-3, with D possibly matching TRBD2 (6 bases). This CDR3 spans 15 amino acids. Trimming stripped 0 bases from V and 5 bases from J, with 13 bases between. The V gene's germline CDR1 is SGDLS and CDR2 YYNGEE.

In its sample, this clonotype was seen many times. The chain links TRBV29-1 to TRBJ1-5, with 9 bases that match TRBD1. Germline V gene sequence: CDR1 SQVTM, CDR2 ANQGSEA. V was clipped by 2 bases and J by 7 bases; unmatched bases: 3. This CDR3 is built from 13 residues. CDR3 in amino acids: CSVESGTGQPQHF. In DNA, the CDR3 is TGCAGCGTTGAATCAGGGACAGGGCAGCCCCAGCATTTT.

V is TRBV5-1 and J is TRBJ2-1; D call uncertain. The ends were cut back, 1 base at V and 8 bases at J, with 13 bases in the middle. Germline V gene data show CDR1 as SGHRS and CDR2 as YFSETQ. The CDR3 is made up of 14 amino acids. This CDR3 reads CASSLRIPPHEQFF. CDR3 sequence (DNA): TGCGCCAGCAGCTTGAGGATTCCCCCCCATGAGCAGTTCTTC.

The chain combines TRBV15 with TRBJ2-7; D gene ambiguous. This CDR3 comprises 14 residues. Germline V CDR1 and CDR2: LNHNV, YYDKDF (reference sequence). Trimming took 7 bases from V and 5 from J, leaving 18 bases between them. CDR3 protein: CATNDGREPHEQYF. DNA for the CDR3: TGTGCCACCAACGATGGACGCGAGCCTCACGAGCAGTACTTC.

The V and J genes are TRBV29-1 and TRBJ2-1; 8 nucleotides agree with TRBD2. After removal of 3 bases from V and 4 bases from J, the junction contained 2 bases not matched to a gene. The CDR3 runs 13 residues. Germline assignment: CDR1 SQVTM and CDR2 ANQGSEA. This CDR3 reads CSVEGLGYNEQFF. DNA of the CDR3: TGCAGCGTTGAGGGACTAGGGTACAATGAGCAGTTCTTC.

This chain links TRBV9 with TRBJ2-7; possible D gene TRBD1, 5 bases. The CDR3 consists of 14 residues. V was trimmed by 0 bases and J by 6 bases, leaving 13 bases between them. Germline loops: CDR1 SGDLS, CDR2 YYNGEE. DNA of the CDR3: TGTGCCAGCAGCGTAGAAAGGGGCAGGGCCGAGCAGTACTTC. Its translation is CASSVERGRAEQYF. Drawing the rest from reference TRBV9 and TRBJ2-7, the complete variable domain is DSGVTQTPKHLITATGQRVTLRCSPRSGDLSVYWYQQSLDQGLQFLIQYYNGEERAKGNILERFSAQQFPDLHSELNLSSLELGDSALYFCASSVERGRAEQYFGPGTRLTVT.

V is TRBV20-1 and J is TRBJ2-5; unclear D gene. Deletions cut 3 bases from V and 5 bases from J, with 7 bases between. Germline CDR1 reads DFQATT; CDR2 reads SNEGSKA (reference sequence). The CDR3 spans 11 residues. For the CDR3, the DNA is TGCAGTGCTAGTGCTGGGGAGACCCAGTACTTC. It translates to CSASAGETQYF.

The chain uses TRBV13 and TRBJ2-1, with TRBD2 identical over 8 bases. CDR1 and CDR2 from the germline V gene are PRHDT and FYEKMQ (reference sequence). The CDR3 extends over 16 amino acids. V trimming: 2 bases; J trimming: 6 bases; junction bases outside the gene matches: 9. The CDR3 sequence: CASSLIRLAGSNEQFF. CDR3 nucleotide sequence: TGTGCCAGCAGCTTAATTAGGCTAGCGGGCTCCAATGAGCAGTTCTTC.

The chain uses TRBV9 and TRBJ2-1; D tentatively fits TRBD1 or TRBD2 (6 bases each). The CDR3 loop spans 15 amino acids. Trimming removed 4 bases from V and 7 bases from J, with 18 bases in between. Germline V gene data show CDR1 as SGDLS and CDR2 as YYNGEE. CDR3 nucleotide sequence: TGTGCCAGCAGCAAGGAGGGGGGAATGGCAAATGAGCAGTTCTTC. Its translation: CASSKEGGMANEQFF.

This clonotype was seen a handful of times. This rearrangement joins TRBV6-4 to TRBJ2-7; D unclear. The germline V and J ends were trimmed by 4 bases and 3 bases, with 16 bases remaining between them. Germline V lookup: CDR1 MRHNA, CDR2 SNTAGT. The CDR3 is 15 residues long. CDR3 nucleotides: TGTGCCAGCAGTGTCGCCCCTATGGGATTCTACGAGCAGTACGTC. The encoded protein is CASSVAPMGFYEQYV.

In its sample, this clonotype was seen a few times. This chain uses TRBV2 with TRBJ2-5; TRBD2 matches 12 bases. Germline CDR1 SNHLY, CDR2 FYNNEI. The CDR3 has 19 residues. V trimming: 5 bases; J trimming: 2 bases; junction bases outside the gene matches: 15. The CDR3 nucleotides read TGTGCCAGCAGTCATAGCCCCGGACTAGCGGGACGTCTACAAGAGACCCAGTACTTC. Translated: CASSHSPGLAGRLQETQYF.

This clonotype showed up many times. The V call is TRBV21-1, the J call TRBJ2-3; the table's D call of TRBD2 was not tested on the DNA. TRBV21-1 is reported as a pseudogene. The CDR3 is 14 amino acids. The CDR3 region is CASSPGGPTDTQYF. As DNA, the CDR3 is TGTGCCAGCAGCCCGGGAGGGCCCACAGATACGCAGTATTTT.

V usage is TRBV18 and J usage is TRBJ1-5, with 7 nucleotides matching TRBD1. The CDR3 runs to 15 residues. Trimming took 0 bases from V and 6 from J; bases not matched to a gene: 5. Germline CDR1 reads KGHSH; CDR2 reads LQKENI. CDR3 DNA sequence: TGTGCCAGCTCACCACCGAGGGGGCAGGGTCAGCCCCAGCATTTT. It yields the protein CASSPPRGQGQPQHF. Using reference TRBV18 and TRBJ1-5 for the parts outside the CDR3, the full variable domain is NAGVMQNPRHLVRRRGQEARLRCSPMKGHSHVYWYRQLPEEGLKFMVYLQKENIIDESGMPKERFSAEFPKEGPSILRIQQVVRGDSAAYFCASSPPRGQGQPQHFGDGTRLSIL.